This note documents a single T cell receptor beta chain sequence. The antigen is undetermined. The sample is drawn from a study of blood T cells in healthy people across ages. The CDR3 is 15 amino acids. Germline-derived CDR1 and CDR2 are LGHNA and YSLEER. With 1 base clipped from V and 13 bases from J, the junction kept 9 bases outside the gene matches. The study's findings and limits: Long-lived donors exceeded aged donors in naive CD4+ cells and diversity.

The use of a sample-barcoded 5' primer and a J-beta primer mix characterized a second PCR of about 7 to 12 cycles. Carrying 12 random nucleotides, a template-switch adaptor labeled each individual cDNA molecule. A single record per CDR3 protein comes from TCRdb applying MiXCR to the 5' RACE reads. This table has about 1,600,000 distinct CDR3 sequences, around 42% appearing once. The chain couples TRBV4-3 to TRBJ2-4, with TRBD2 matching over 11 bases. The sample consisted of blood. This clonotype originated in a woman between 18 and 29 years old in good health. The CDR3 nucleotides read TGCGCCAGCAGCCAAGCACTAGCGGGAGTCGATGAGCAGTACTTC. Protein product: CASSQALAGVDEQYF.